A single T cell receptor beta chain is shown here with its context. CDR3 length: 16 amino acids. The V end was cut by 1 base, the J end by 5 bases, with 14 bases between. Germline V gives CDR1 SGHAT, CDR2 FQNNGV. These data originate in a study of blood T cell repertoires in COVID-19. In the original workflow: Amplification of reference gene primers was used by the study to estimate nucleated cell counts. Profiled with immunoSEQ multiplex PCR; TCRdb holds only in-frame clones, not every one. The DNA was the basis for D and trimming; V, J and clone size are from that table. The table shows about 150,000 clones, with over 75% occurring only once.

This receptor was identified in a man aged 65 to 85 who had recovered from COVID-19. Material for sequencing was peripheral blood. The J gene is TRBJ1-4, the V gene TRBV11-2, with D perhaps matching TRBD1 (6 bases). For the CDR3, the DNA is TGTGCCAGCAGCTTAGGGGTAGGGGGGGCCAATGAAAAACTGTTTTTT. This translates into CASSLGVGGANEKLFF. Complete variable domain (other parts from reference TRBV11-2 and TRBJ1-4): EAGVAQSPRYKIIEKRQSVAFWCNPISGHATLYWYQQILGQGPKLLIQFQNNGVVDDSQLPKDRFSAERLKGVDSTLKIQPAKLEDSAVYLCASSLGVGGANEKLFFGSGTQLSVL.